This TCR beta chain was recovered during a study of shared clonotypes between healthy human individuals. Overall study context: CD4 naive and memory got three plates each, CD8 naive two, CD8 memory one.

The deep-level immunoSEQ assay was used. Profiled with immunoSEQ multiplex PCR; TCRdb holds only in-frame clones, not every one. Of millions of clones in the sample, 93% were seen once. Naive CD8 isolation took CD45RO-negative cells positively selected for CCR7 and excluded terminally differentiated effector memory CD45RA+ cells. V was cut by 0 bases and J by 4 bases, with 9 bases left in between. The CDR3 length is 15 residues. CDR1 is MNHEY and CDR2 is SVGAGI in the germline V gene. The chain links TRBV6-5 to TRBJ2-2; the D is unclear. This TCR was recovered from a man between 18 and 29 years old in good health. Some clones in this sample may be carry-over from other donors' samples. The specimen was naive CD8+ T cells from PBMCs. The CDR3 DNA sequence: TGTGCCAGCAGTTACTCAGGGCAGACCACCGGGGAGCTGTTTTTT. Its translation: CASSYSGQTTGELFF.